This T cell receptor beta chain was obtained from a study of OX40 agonist ivuxolimab in advanced cancers. Sequencing used immunoSEQ multiplex PCR; TCRdb keeps in-frame clones, though not all of them. The sample records over 14,000 clones, more than 65% being singletons. CDR1 is SGHRS and CDR2 is YFSETQ in the germline V gene. V trimming: 0 bases; J trimming: 4 bases; junction bases outside the gene matches: 2. CDR3 length: 14 residues. As regards this clone: Its antigen is not identified.

Findings and limits, study-wide: With doses of 0.1 to 3.0 mg/kg, CD4+ and CD8+ blood T cells had undergone clonal expansion by week 6. Relative to CD4+ cells, CD8+ T cells on average had more expanded clones. Low normalized T-cell clonal expansion was additionally recorded for some nonresponders.

The TCR sequence derives from an adult with an advanced solid tumor such as melanoma, head and neck, liver or kidney cancer. The specimen was CD4+ or CD8+ T cells sorted from blood, collected in a trial of the OX40 agonist ivuxolimab. The chain joins TRBV5-1 to TRBJ1-2; 8 bases agree with TRBD1. CDR3 nucleotides: TGCGCCAGCAGCTTGGGACAGGGGAGCTATGGCTACACCTTC. Protein: CASSLGQGSYGYTF.